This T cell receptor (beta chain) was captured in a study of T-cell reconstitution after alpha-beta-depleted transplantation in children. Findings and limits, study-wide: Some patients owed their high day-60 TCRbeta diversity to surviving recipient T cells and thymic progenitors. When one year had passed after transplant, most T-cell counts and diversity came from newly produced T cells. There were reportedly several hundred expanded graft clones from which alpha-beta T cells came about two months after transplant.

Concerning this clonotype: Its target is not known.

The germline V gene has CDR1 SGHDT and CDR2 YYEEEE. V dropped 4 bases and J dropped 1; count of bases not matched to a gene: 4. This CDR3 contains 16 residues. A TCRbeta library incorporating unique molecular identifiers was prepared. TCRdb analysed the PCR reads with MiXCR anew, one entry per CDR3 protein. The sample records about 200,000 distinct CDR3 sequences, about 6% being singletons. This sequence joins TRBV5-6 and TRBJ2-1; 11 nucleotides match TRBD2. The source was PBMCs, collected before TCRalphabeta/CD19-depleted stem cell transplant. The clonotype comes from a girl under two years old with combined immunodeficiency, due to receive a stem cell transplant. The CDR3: CASSHTSGGSYNEQFF. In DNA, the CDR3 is TGTGCCAGCAGCCATACTAGCGGGGGATCCTACAATGAGCAGTTCTTC.